The present TCR beta chain was sequenced within a study of T cell repertoires in cytomegalovirus infection. A single record per CDR3 protein comes from TCRdb applying MiXCR to the reads. The sample holds 70,000 to 85,000 distinct CDR3 sequences, 35% to 45% seen once. This CDR3 comprises 15 residues. Germline V gives CDR1 MGHRA, CDR2 YSYEKL. V gave up 2 bases and J gave up 5 bases; unmatched junction bases: 4. Details on this clonotype: Its specificity is unknown.

This chain links TRBV4-1 with TRBJ2-3, with 10 bases identical to TRBD2. This TCR derives from a human donor in good health (CMV status not recorded). Some clones in this sample may be carry-over from other donors' samples. The sequenced sample was CD8+ T cells from cultured PBMCs, obtained from culture after CMV antigen stimulation. CDR3 bases: TGCGCCAGCAGCCAATTCTGGACTAGCGGAGATACGCAGTATTTT. Translated: CASSQFWTSGDTQYF.